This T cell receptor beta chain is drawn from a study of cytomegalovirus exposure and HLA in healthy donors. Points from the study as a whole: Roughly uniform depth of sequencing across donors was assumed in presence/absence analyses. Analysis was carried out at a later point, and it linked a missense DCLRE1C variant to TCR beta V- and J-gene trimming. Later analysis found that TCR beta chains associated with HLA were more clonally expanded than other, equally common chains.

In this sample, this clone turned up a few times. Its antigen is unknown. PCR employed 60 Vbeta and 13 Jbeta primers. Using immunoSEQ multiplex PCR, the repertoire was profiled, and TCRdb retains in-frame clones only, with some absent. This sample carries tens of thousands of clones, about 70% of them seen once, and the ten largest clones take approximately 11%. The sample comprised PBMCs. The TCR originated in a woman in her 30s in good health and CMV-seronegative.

The CDR3 DNA reads as TGTGCCACCAGCAGAGGTGCGCAGACCGATAGCATTGAAGCTTTCTTT. It codes for CATSRGAQTDSIEAFF. The genes are TRBV15 and TRBJ1-1; no clear D. This CDR3 contains 16 residues. The germline V gene encodes CDR1 LNHNV and CDR2 YYDKDF (reference sequence). V was cut by 1 base and J by 7 bases, with 19 bases left in between.